The 9 T cell receptor beta chains presented below share a single source sample, sequenced in a study of blood T cells in healthy people across ages. A second PCR, run for roughly 7 to 12 cycles, used a sample-barcoded 5' primer plus a J-beta primer mix. TCRdb reprocessed the 5' RACE reads with MiXCR, giving one entry per CDR3 protein. The sample records hundreds of thousands of distinct CDR3 sequences, roughly 41% being singletons. The sample taken for sequencing was blood. All receptors come from a man older than 75 in good health.

The J gene is TRBJ1-6, the V gene TRBV30; D uncertain. Germline lookup yields CDR1 GTSNPN and CDR2 SVGIG (reference sequence). The germline V and J ends were trimmed by 3 bases and 5 bases, with 14 bases remaining between them. This CDR3 has 15 residues. CDR3 DNA: TGTGCCTGGAGACGAGCGAACTTAGATAATTCACCCCTCCACTTT. Translated: CAWRRANLDNSPLHF. The full variable domain, its missing parts supplied by reference TRBV30 and TRBJ1-6, is SQTIHQWPATLVQPVGSPLSLECTVEGTSNPNLYWYRQAAGRGLQLLFYSVGIGQISSEVPQNLSASRPQDRQFILSSKKLLLSDSGFYLCAWRRANLDNSPLHFGNGTRLTVT.

This CDR3 is CASSLTSGRTHTQYF. For the CDR3, the DNA is TGTGCCAGCAGCTTGACTAGCGGGAGGACCCATACGCAGTATTTT. The chain uses TRBV7-3 and TRBJ2-3; 13 bases are a match to TRBD2. Germline V gives CDR1 SGHTA, CDR2 FQGTGA. The CDR3 is 15 amino acids. V lost 3 bases and J lost 7; bases outside the gene matches: 4.

About this clonotype: At one end the junction does not follow the germline gene, possibly because of a read error. The rearrangement uses TRBV4-3 and TRBJ1-6, with 8 nucleotides matching TRBD1. Germline-derived CDR1 and CDR2 are LGHNA and YSLEER. CDR3 length equals 17 residues. CDR3 coding DNA: TGCGCCAGCAGCCAAGTGAGACTACAGGGGGGGAATTCACCCCCCCACTTT. Its protein product is CASSQVRLQGGNSPPHF.

In this sample, this clonotype turned up a few times. This chain's CDR3 is CASSLRGGQGSTPLHF. The CDR3 nucleotides read TGTGCCAGCAGCTTAAGGGGCGGGCAGGGGAGCACACCCCTCCACTTT. The chain is built from TRBV7-2 and TRBJ1-6, with D maybe TRBD1 (6 bases). CDR1 and CDR2 (germline): SGHTA, FQGNSA. The V and J ends lost 2 bases and 11 bases respectively, with 19 bases between them. There are 16 residues in the CDR3.

This clonotype turned up a few times. The chain employs TRBV21-1 and TRBJ2-1; the D call TRBD1 from the table was never checked on the DNA. TRBV21-1 is classified as a pseudogene. This CDR3 region has 14 residues. Here the CDR3 reads CASSPQGPYNEQFF. The CDR3 coding sequence is TGTGCCAGCAGCCCCCAGGGACCATACAATGAGCAGTTCTTC.

The gene calls are TRBV6-1 and TRBJ2-2; TRBD2 agrees at 11 bases. The trim removed 6 bases at V and 8 bases at J, leaving 17 bases unmatched. CDR3 length equals 18 residues. CDR1 is MNHNS and CDR2 is SASEGT in the germline V gene. The CDR3 here is CASRPDGLAGSAGGELFF. The CDR3, as DNA: TGTGCCAGCAGACCAGACGGACTAGCGGGTTCCGCAGGGGGGGAGCTGTTTTTT.

This clonotype was counted a few times. Mismatch with germline at one junction end may stem from a read error. The V call is TRBV30, the J call TRBJ2-1; TRBD2 aligns across 9 bases. CDR3 length: 13 residues. CDR1 GTSNPN and CDR2 SVGIG come from the germline V gene (reference sequence). The DNA for the CDR3 is TGTGCCCGGAGTGGCGGGAGGGTTGATGAGCAGTTCTTC. Amino acids: CARSGGRVDEQFF.

This clonotype was recorded a few times. The J gene is TRBJ2-5, the V gene TRBV4-1; D not certain. With 4 bases removed from V and 5 bases from J, the gap between germline ends came to 14 bases. Germline V gives CDR1 MGHRA, CDR2 YSYEKL. The CDR3 covers 14 residues. For the CDR3, the DNA is TGCGCCAGCAGCCTAATGAGAAACGGGGAGACCCAGTACTTC. It yields the protein CASSLMRNGETQYF.

Notes on this clonotype: One end of the junction fails to match germline, which may point to a read error. The chain employs TRBV12-3 or TRBV12-4 and TRBJ1-1; D gene unclear. This CDR3 comprises 13 residues. As DNA, the CDR3 is TGTGTCGTCGGGCACCCATCGAACGCTGAAGCTTTCTTT. The encoded protein is CVVGHPSNAEAFF.